The next 7 T cell receptor beta chains were all read from a single sample in a study of CD8 T cells in ankylosing spondylitis (TCRdb year 2017). Receptor amplification or capture employed 5' RACE. Sequenced on an Illumina HiSeq 2500. TCRdb redid the processing of the public reads, applying fastp at Q25 and MiXCR, and retained in-frame beta chains. CDR3 protein duplicates are merged, each entry listing the most common genes and DNA. The sample table contains around 160,000 distinct CDR3 sequences; only one count was recorded for under 14% of them. The ten most abundant clones make up about 29% of the sample. The sequenced sample consisted of blood, either unsorted or a sorted T cell fraction (not recorded which). The receptors come from a male donor with ankylosing spondylitis or in good health (not recorded which).

This clonotype was observed a few times. The rearrangement links TRBV11-2 to TRBJ2-2; 8 bases fit TRBD2. The germline V gene has CDR1 SGHAT and CDR2 FQNNGV. Trimming took 3 bases from V and 6 from J; bases not matched to a gene: 9. The CDR3 is 16 residues long. In nucleotides, the CDR3 is TGTGCCAGCAGCTTGAGTAGCGGGACGGGAGCCGGGGAGCTGTTTTTT. This encodes CASSLSSGTGAGELFF.

The rearrangement links TRBV12-3 or TRBV12-4 to TRBJ2-1, with TRBD2 as a possible D gene (5 bases). Deletions cut 6 bases from V and 9 bases from J, with 12 bases between. The CDR3 consists of 12 residues. The CDR3 protein is CASSPYRGEQFF. The DNA for the CDR3 is TGTGCCAGCAGCCCGTATCGGGGTGAGCAGTTCTTC.

This clonotype was seen more than once but under ten times. V and J are TRBV29-1 and TRBJ1-1; TRBD1 might be the D (5 bases). The ends were cut back, 7 bases at V and 3 bases at J, with 12 bases in the middle. The CDR3 is made up of 12 amino acids. Germline CDR1 reads SQVTM; CDR2 reads ANQGSEA. This chain's CDR3 is CSAAVGDTEAFF. CDR3 DNA: TGCAGCGCCGCCGTAGGGGACACTGAAGCTTTCTTT.

This clonotype was seen a handful of times. The chain couples TRBV7-8 to TRBJ1-4; D uncertain. V lost 1 base and J 8 bases, leaving 14 bases between the germline ends. Germline CDR1 and CDR2: SGHVS and FQNEAQ. The CDR3 sequence is 15 residues long. CDR3 coding DNA: TGTGCCAGCAGCTTAGACGTCGAGATACGGGAAAAACTGTTTTTT. Protein product: CASSLDVEIREKLFF.

This clonotype was picked up many times. This chain connects TRBV10-2 to TRBJ2-3; D is unresolved. Germline V gene data show CDR1 as WSHSY and CDR2 as SAAADI. V shed 8 bases and J shed 2 bases, with 14 bases lying between them. The CDR3 totals 14 residues. CDR3 residues: CASSGRVITDTQYF. The CDR3 DNA reads TGCGCCAGCTCAGGACGGGTCATCACAGATACGCAGTATTTT.

This clonotype was recorded at least ten times. The chain joins TRBV12-3 or TRBV12-4 to TRBJ1-1; D perhaps matches TRBD1 (5 bases). This CDR3 is 12 amino acids long. V lost 7 bases and J lost 7, with 13 bases in between. The CDR3 spells CASTKRGDEAFF. The CDR3 bases are TGTGCCAGCACTAAAAGGGGTGATGAAGCTTTCTTT.

In its sample, this clonotype was seen a few times. The chain links TRBV5-1 to TRBJ2-5; 8 positions agree with TRBD1. The CDR3 totals 14 residues. Germline CDR1 SGHRS, CDR2 YFSETQ. The V and J ends lost 4 bases and 4 bases, in that order; junction bases with no gene match: 6. DNA for the CDR3: TGCGCCAGCAGCAGGACAGGGAAAGGAGAGACCCAGTACTTC. Protein: CASSRTGKGETQYF. Full variable domain (remainder filled in from reference TRBV5-1 and TRBJ2-5): KAGVTQTPRYLIKTRGQQVTLSCSPISGHRSVSWYQQTPGQGLQFLFEYFSETQRNKGNFPGRFSGRQFSNSRSEMNVSTLELGDSALYLCASSRTGKGETQYFGPGTRLLVL.